A selection of T cell receptor beta chains follows, all from one sample in a study of human T cells and chemical hapten exposure. MiXCR, run by TCRdb on the RACE reads, gives a single entry per CDR3 protein. This table has around 300,000 distinct CDR3 sequences, 5.5% to 8% appearing once. The sample consisted of whole blood, taken in connection with sensitization to the hapten diphenylcyclopropenone (DPC). These receptors came from a woman between 18 and 29 years old with alopecia areata. Some clones in this sample may be carry-over from other donors' samples. Both conserved end residues are part of each CDR3. Fields, in order: D gene, V gene, clone size, J gene, CDR3 protein, CDR3 DNA. The D gene is left open where the match is weak. Clone size is given for some rows only: seen once, a few or many times, or a class if the clone is expanded.

d_gene: .; v_gene: TRBV7-2; abundance: few; j_gene: TRBJ2-5; CDR3aa: CASSLFASQETQYF; CDR3nt: TGTGCCAGCAGCTTATTCGCTAGCCAAGAGACCCAGTACTTC
d_gene: .; v_gene: TRBV12-3/TRBV12-4; abundance: .; j_gene: TRBJ1-3; CDR3aa: CASSLLTHSGNTIYF; CDR3nt: TGTGCCAGCAGTTTACTGACACACTCTGGAAACACCATATATTTT
d_gene: .; v_gene: TRBV9; abundance: few; j_gene: TRBJ1-1; CDR3aa: CASSASMQTEAFF; CDR3nt: TGTGCCAGCAGCGCCAGCATGCAAACTGAAGCTTTCTTT
d_gene: TRBD1; v_gene: TRBV9; abundance: .; j_gene: TRBJ1-6; CDR3aa: CASSSETGQGSPLHF; CDR3nt: TGTGCCAGCAGCTCCGAGACAGGGCAGGGATCACCCCTCCACTTT
d_gene: .; v_gene: TRBV20-1; abundance: .; j_gene: TRBJ2-7; CDR3aa: CSAILGYEQYF; CDR3nt: TGCAGTGCTATACTAGGCTACGAGCAGTACTTC
d_gene: TRBD1; v_gene: TRBV15; abundance: few; j_gene: TRBJ1-5; CDR3aa: CATSRAGGYSNQPQHF; CDR3nt: TGTGCCACCAGCAGAGCAGGGGGGTATAGCAATCAGCCCCAGCATTTT
d_gene: TRBD1; v_gene: TRBV18; abundance: many; j_gene: TRBJ1-1; CDR3aa: CASSPGTGGSGEAFF; CDR3nt: TGTGCCAGCTCACCAGGGACAGGGGGCTCCGGTGAAGCTTTCTTT
d_gene: .; v_gene: TRBV27; abundance: few; j_gene: TRBJ1-1; CDR3aa: CASSSSGKPEAFF; CDR3nt: TGTGCCAGCAGTTCCTCAGGGAAGCCTGAAGCTTTCTTT
d_gene: .; v_gene: TRBV4-1; abundance: .; j_gene: TRBJ1-6; CDR3aa: CASSLEMGANSPLHF; CDR3nt: TGCGCCAGCAGCCTAGAGATGGGGGCAAATTCACCCCTCCACTTT
d_gene: TRBD1; v_gene: TRBV7-8; abundance: .; j_gene: TRBJ2-2; CDR3aa: CASSLGYGQGAPGELFF; CDR3nt: TGTGCCAGCAGCTTAGGATACGGACAGGGGGCGCCCGGGGAGCTGTTTTTT
d_gene: .; v_gene: TRBV12-3/TRBV12-4; abundance: .; j_gene: TRBJ1-1; CDR3aa: CASSPTGRSNTEAFF; CDR3nt: TGTGCCAGCAGCCCGACGGGCAGGTCGAACACTGAAGCTTTCTTT
d_gene: .; v_gene: TRBV6-2/TRBV6-3; abundance: .; j_gene: TRBJ2-7; CDR3aa: CASSYGGAHSNEQYF; CDR3nt: TGTGCCAGCAGTTACGGGGGGGCGCATTCGAACGAGCAGTACTTC
d_gene: .; v_gene: TRBV27; abundance: few; j_gene: TRBJ1-2; CDR3aa: CASGPGHSPLYGYTF; CDR3nt: TGTGCCAGCGGCCCGGGACACAGTCCCCTCTATGGCTACACCTTC
d_gene: .; v_gene: TRBV6-6; abundance: .; j_gene: TRBJ1-5; CDR3aa: CSSRRLSNQPQHF; CDR3nt: TGTTCCAGTAGACGGCTTAGCAATCAGCCCCAGCATTTT
d_gene: .; v_gene: TRBV4-2; abundance: .; j_gene: TRBJ1-5; CDR3aa: CASSPPAVGPQHF; CDR3nt: TGTGCCAGCAGCCCTCCTGCCGTGGGGCCCCAGCATTTT
d_gene: TRBD2; v_gene: TRBV4-2; abundance: many; j_gene: TRBJ2-1; CDR3aa: CASSQGGLAGRPRYNEQFF; CDR3nt: TGTGCCAGCAGCCAAGGGGGACTAGCGGGGCGACCGCGCTACAATGAGCAGTTCTTC
d_gene: .; v_gene: TRBV20-1; abundance: .; j_gene: TRBJ2-7; CDR3aa: CSARDTLLYEQYF; CDR3nt: TGCAGTGCTAGAGATACACTCCTCTACGAGCAGTACTTC
d_gene: TRBD2; v_gene: TRBV7-2; abundance: few; j_gene: TRBJ2-4; CDR3aa: CASSLEERGAKNIQYF; CDR3nt: TGTGCCAGCAGCTTAGAGGAGCGGGGGGCCAAAAACATTCAGTACTTC
d_gene: .; v_gene: TRBV5-1; abundance: .; j_gene: TRBJ1-1; CDR3aa: CASGLDWGETEAFF; CDR3nt: TGCGCCAGCGGCTTGGATTGGGGGGAGACTGAAGCTTTCTTT
d_gene: .; v_gene: TRBV6-5; abundance: many; j_gene: TRBJ2-3; CDR3aa: CASSYRGASGDTQYF; CDR3nt: TGTGCCAGCAGTTACCGGGGGGCATCCGGGGATACGCAGTATTTT
d_gene: .; v_gene: TRBV6-2/TRBV6-3; abundance: .; j_gene: TRBJ1-5; CDR3aa: CASSYLREGSHQPQHF; CDR3nt: TGTGCCAGCAGTTACCTCCGGGAGGGTAGTCATCAGCCCCAGCATTTT
d_gene: .; v_gene: TRBV4-2; abundance: many; j_gene: TRBJ2-2; CDR3aa: CASWDFKSNGELFF; CDR3nt: TGTGCCAGTTGGGACTTTAAGAGTAACGGGGAGCTGTTTTTT
d_gene: .; v_gene: TRBV2; abundance: many; j_gene: TRBJ2-6; CDR3aa: CASSEYGTSGANVLTF; CDR3nt: TGTGCCAGCAGTGAATACGGAACCTCTGGGGCCAACGTCCTGACTTTC
d_gene: TRBD1; v_gene: TRBV18; abundance: .; j_gene: TRBJ1-1; CDR3aa: CASSPTGGMNTEAFF; CDR3nt: TGTGCCAGCTCACCGACAGGGGGAATGAACACTGAAGCTTTCTTT
d_gene: TRBD1; v_gene: TRBV5-4; abundance: many; j_gene: TRBJ1-1; CDR3aa: CASSFGTGEAFF; CDR3nt: TGTGCCAGCAGCTTTGGGACAGGGGAAGCTTTCTTT
d_gene: .; v_gene: TRBV9; abundance: many; j_gene: TRBJ2-6; CDR3aa: CASSVEQGLSLSGANVLTF; CDR3nt: TGTGCCAGCAGCGTCGAACAGGGACTTAGTCTCTCTGGGGCCAACGTCCTGACTTTC
d_gene: TRBD1; v_gene: TRBV20-1; abundance: many; j_gene: TRBJ2-7; CDR3aa: CSARDREYEQYF; CDR3nt: TGCAGTGCTAGGGACAGGGAGTACGAGCAGTACTTC
d_gene: .; v_gene: TRBV5-1; abundance: .; j_gene: TRBJ1-3; CDR3aa: CASSLFHPGNTIYF; CDR3nt: TGCGCCAGCAGCTTGTTTCACCCCGGAAACACCATATATTTT
d_gene: .; v_gene: TRBV28; abundance: .; j_gene: TRBJ1-6; CDR3aa: CASSPAGLKSPLHF; CDR3nt: TGTGCCAGCAGCCCCGCGGGGTTGAAATCACCCCTCCACTTT
d_gene: TRBD2; v_gene: TRBV6-2/TRBV6-3; abundance: few; j_gene: TRBJ2-4; CDR3aa: CASSYGLAGGPGRAKNIQYF; CDR3nt: TGTGCCAGCAGTTACGGGCTAGCGGGGGGGCCGGGTCGAGCCAAAAACATTCAGTACTTC
d_gene: .; v_gene: TRBV2; abundance: .; j_gene: TRBJ2-3; CDR3aa: CASSEEGADTQYF; CDR3nt: TGTGCCAGCAGTGAAGAGGGAGCAGATACGCAGTATTTT
d_gene: TRBD1; v_gene: TRBV12-3/TRBV12-4; abundance: few; j_gene: TRBJ1-4; CDR3aa: CASSFRQGNEKLFF; CDR3nt: TGTGCCAGCAGTTTTCGACAGGGTAATGAAAAACTGTTTTTT
d_gene: .; v_gene: TRBV20-1; abundance: few; j_gene: TRBJ1-1; CDR3aa: CSAPPLNTEAFF; CDR3nt: TGCAGTGCTCCCCCTCTCAACACTGAAGCTTTCTTT
d_gene: TRBD1; v_gene: TRBV7-6; abundance: many; j_gene: TRBJ1-2; CDR3aa: CASSPKTGAPRGYTF; CDR3nt: TGTGCCAGCAGCCCAAAAACAGGGGCCCCTAGGGGCTACACCTTC
d_gene: TRBD2; v_gene: TRBV27; abundance: .; j_gene: TRBJ2-1; CDR3aa: CASTHTGTSNEQFF; CDR3nt: TGTGCCAGCACCCATACCGGGACTAGCAATGAGCAGTTCTTC
d_gene: TRBD2; v_gene: TRBV11-1; abundance: .; j_gene: TRBJ2-3; CDR3aa: CASSLLAGVGPDTQYF; CDR3nt: TGTGCCAGCAGCTTACTAGCGGGGGTAGGGCCAGATACGCAGTATTTT
d_gene: TRBD1; v_gene: TRBV6-5; abundance: many; j_gene: TRBJ1-3; CDR3aa: CASRGTGRGNTIYF; CDR3nt: TGTGCCAGCAGAGGGACAGGGAGGGGAAACACCATATATTTT
d_gene: TRBD1; v_gene: TRBV2; abundance: few; j_gene: TRBJ1-2; CDR3aa: CASSVDRQANYGYTF; CDR3nt: TGTGCCAGCAGCGTGGACAGGCAAGCTAACTATGGCTACACCTTC
d_gene: .; v_gene: TRBV10-3; abundance: many; j_gene: TRBJ2-7; CDR3aa: CAITPAQPYEQYF; CDR3nt: TGTGCCATCACGCCCGCTCAGCCCTACGAGCAGTACTTC
d_gene: .; v_gene: TRBV4-3; abundance: few; j_gene: TRBJ2-3; CDR3aa: CASSRLEWHTQYF; CDR3nt: TGCGCCAGCAGCCGACTAGAATGGCATACGCAGTATTTT
d_gene: .; v_gene: TRBV2; abundance: few; j_gene: TRBJ1-1; CDR3aa: CASSGERETEAFF; CDR3nt: TGTGCCAGCAGTGGAGAGAGAGAAACTGAAGCTTTCTTT
d_gene: .; v_gene: TRBV9; abundance: few; j_gene: TRBJ2-7; CDR3aa: CASSVAAGQTYEQYF; CDR3nt: TGTGCCAGCAGCGTAGCCGCGGGACAAACCTACGAGCAGTACTTC
d_gene: .; v_gene: TRBV3-1; abundance: many; j_gene: TRBJ2-7; CDR3aa: CASSRDIEDEQYF; CDR3nt: TGTGCCAGCAGCCGGGACATTGAAGACGAGCAGTACTTC
d_gene: .; v_gene: TRBV5-6; abundance: many; j_gene: TRBJ2-6; CDR3aa: CASSALQESGANVLTF; CDR3nt: TGTGCCAGCAGCGCTTTACAGGAATCTGGGGCCAACGTCCTGACTTTC
d_gene: .; v_gene: TRBV7-8; abundance: .; j_gene: TRBJ2-3; CDR3aa: CASSFNPGPSRDTQYF; CDR3nt: TGTGCCAGCAGTTTCAATCCGGGACCCTCGCGAGATACGCAGTATTTT
d_gene: TRBD1; v_gene: TRBV18; abundance: few; j_gene: TRBJ1-1; CDR3aa: CASSGQGFGTEAFF; CDR3nt: TGTGCCAGCTCAGGACAGGGATTTGGCACTGAAGCTTTCTTT
d_gene: .; v_gene: TRBV5-6; abundance: .; j_gene: TRBJ2-7; CDR3aa: CASSLAAPGEQYF; CDR3nt: TGTGCCAGCAGCTTGGCGGCTCCGGGTGAGCAGTACTTC
d_gene: TRBD1; v_gene: TRBV18; abundance: many; j_gene: TRBJ2-2; CDR3aa: CASSSLIPGQGTGELFF; CDR3nt: TGTGCCAGCTCATCCCTTATACCGGGACAGGGGACCGGGGAGCTGTTTTTT
d_gene: .; v_gene: TRBV7-9; abundance: few; j_gene: TRBJ1-1; CDR3aa: CASRPRRNTEAFF; CDR3nt: TGTGCCAGCAGGCCTCGGAGGAACACTGAAGCTTTCTTT
d_gene: .; v_gene: TRBV6-5; abundance: .; j_gene: TRBJ1-6; CDR3aa: CASSYSPLHNSPLHF; CDR3nt: TGTGCCAGCAGTTACTCTCCCCTCCATAATTCACCCCTCCACTTT
d_gene: .; v_gene: TRBV6-1; abundance: .; j_gene: TRBJ1-6; CDR3aa: CASSDLANSPLHF; CDR3nt: TGTGCCAGCAGTGACCTCGCGAATTCACCCCTCCACTTT
d_gene: .; v_gene: TRBV6-5; abundance: many; j_gene: TRBJ1-6; CDR3aa: CASSYSGGWNNSPLHF; CDR3nt: TGTGCCAGCAGTTACTCGGGGGGGTGGAATAATTCACCCCTCCACTTT
d_gene: .; v_gene: TRBV29-1; abundance: few; j_gene: TRBJ1-1; CDR3aa: CSGEGDMNTEAFF; CDR3nt: TGCAGCGGGGAGGGGGATATGAACACTGAAGCTTTCTTT